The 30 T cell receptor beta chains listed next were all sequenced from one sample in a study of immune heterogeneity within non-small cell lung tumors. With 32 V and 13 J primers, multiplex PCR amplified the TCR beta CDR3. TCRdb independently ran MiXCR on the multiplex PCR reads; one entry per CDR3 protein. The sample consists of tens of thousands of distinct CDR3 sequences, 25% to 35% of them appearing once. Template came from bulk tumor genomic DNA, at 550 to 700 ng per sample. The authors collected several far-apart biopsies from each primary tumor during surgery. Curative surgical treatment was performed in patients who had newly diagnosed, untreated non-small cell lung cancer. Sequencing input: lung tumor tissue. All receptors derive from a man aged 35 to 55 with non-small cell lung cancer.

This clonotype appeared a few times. The CDR3: CSVTGDYEQYF. CDR3 in DNA: TGCAGCGTGACAGGCGACTACGAGCAGTACTTC. This chain connects TRBV29-1 to TRBJ2-7; D might be TRBD1 (6 bases). CDR3 length: 11 residues. Germline V gives CDR1 SQVTM, CDR2 ANQGSEA. Trimming pared 6 bases from V and 3 bases from J, leaving 9 bases between.

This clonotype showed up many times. The CDR3 spells CASSLALRGGGLNTEAFF. CDR3 in DNA: TGTGCCAGCAGCTTAGCGCTCAGGGGCGGGGGGTTAAACACTGAAGCTTTCTTT. The chain couples TRBV7-9 to TRBJ1-1; D might be TRBD1 (6 bases). V lost 0 bases, J lost 2 bases, and 19 bases lay in between. This CDR3 spans 18 amino acids. Germline CDR1 is SEHNR and CDR2 is FQNEAQ (reference sequence).

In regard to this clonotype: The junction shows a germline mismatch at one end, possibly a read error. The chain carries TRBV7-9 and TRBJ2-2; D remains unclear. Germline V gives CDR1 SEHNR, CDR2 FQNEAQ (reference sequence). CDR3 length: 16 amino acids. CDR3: CASSLGRRANTRELFF. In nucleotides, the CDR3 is TGTGCCAGCAGCTTAGGTCGCCGGGCGAACACCAGGGAGCTGTTTTTT.

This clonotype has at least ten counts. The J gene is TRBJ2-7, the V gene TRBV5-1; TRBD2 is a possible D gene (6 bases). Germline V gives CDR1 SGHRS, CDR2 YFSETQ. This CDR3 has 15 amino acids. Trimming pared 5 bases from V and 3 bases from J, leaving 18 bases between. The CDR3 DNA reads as TGCGCCAGCAGGGACCCTGGGGGAGGATACTACGAGCAGTACTTC. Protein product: CASRDPGGGYYEQYF.

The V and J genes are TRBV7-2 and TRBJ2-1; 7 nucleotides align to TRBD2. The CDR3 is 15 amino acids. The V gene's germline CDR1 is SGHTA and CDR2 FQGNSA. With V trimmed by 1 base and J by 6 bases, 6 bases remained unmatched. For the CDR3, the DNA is TGTGCCAGCAGCTTAGGGAGGGAGGGCCGCAATGAGCAGTTCTTC. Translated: CASSLGREGRNEQFF.

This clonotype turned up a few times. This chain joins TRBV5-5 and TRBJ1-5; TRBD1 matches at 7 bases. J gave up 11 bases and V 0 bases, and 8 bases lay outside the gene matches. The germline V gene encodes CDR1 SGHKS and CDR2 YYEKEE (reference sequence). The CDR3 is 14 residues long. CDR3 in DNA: TGTGCCAGCAGCTTGGGCAGGCCGCAGGGGGCCCAGCATTTT. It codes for CASSLGRPQGAQHF.

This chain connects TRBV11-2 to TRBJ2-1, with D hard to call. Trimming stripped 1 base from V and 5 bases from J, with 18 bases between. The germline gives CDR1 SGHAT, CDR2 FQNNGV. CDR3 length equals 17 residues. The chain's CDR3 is CASSLGWAPNINNEQFF. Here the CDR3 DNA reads TGTGCCAGCAGCTTAGGATGGGCACCAAATATTAACAATGAGCAGTTCTTC. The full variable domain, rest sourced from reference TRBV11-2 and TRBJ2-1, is EAGVAQSPRYKIIEKRQSVAFWCNPISGHATLYWYQQILGQGPKLLIQFQNNGVVDDSQLPKDRFSAERLKGVDSTLKIQPAKLEDSAVYLCASSLGWAPNINNEQFFGPGTRLTVL.

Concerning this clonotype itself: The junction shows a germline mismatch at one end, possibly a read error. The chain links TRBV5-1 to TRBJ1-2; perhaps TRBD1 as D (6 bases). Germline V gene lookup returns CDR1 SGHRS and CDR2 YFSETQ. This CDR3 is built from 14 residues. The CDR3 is CDSSQGTASYGYTF. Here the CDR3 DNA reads TGCGACAGCAGCCAGGGGACGGCCAGCTATGGCTACACCTTC.

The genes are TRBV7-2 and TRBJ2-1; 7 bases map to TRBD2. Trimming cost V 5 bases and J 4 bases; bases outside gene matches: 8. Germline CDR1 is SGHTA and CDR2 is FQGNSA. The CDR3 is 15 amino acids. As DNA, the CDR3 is TGTGCCAGCAGCCACTCTCGCGGGAGTTACAATGAGCAGTTCTTC. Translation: CASSHSRGSYNEQFF. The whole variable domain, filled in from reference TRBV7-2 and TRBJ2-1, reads GAGVSQSPSNKVTEKGKDVELRCDPISGHTALYWYRQSLGQGLEFLIYFQGNSAPDKSGLPSDRFSAERTGGSVSTLTIQRTQQEDSAVYLCASSHSRGSYNEQFFGPGTRLTVL.

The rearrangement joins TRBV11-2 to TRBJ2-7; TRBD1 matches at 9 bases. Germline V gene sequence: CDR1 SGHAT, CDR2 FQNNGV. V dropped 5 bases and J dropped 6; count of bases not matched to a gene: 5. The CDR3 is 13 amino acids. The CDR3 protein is CASSPGTGLEQYF. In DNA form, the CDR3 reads TGTGCCAGCAGCCCTGGGACAGGGCTCGAGCAGTACTTC.

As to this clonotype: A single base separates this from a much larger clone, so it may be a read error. This CDR3 is CATSDWGVTQYF. The DNA of the CDR3 is TGTGCCACCAGTGATTGGGGGGTTACGCAGTATTTT. This sequence joins TRBV24-1 and TRBJ2-3; possible D gene TRBD2, 6 bases. CDR1 and CDR2 from the germline V gene are KGHDR and SFDVKD. V was trimmed by 2 bases and J by 8 bases, leaving 7 bases between them. The CDR3 consists of 12 residues.

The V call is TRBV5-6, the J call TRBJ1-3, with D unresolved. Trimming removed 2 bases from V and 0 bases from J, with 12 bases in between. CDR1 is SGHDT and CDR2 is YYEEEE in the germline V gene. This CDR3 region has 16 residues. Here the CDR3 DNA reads TGTGCCAGCAGCTTTCGCTCGCAGAGCTCTGGAAACACCATATATTTT. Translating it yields CASSFRSQSSGNTIYF.

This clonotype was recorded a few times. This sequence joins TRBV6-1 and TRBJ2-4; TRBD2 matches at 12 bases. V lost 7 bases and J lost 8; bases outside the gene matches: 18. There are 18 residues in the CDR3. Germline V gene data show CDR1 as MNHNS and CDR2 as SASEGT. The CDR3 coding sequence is TGTGCCAGCACCTCGGGGGGTCTAGCGGGAGGGCCGCGTGACATTCAGTACTTC. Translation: CASTSGGLAGGPRDIQYF.

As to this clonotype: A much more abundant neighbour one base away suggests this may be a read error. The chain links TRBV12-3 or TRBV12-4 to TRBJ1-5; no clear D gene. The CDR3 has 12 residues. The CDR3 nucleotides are TGTGCCAGAAGTTTGTGGGTCGGGGCCCAGCATTTT. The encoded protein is CARSLWVGAQHF.

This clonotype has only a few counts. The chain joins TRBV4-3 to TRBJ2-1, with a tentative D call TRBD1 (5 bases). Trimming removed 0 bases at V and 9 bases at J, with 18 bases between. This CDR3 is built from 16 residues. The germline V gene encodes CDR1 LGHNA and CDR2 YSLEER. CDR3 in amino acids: CASSQEVNPTQGEQFF. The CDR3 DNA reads TGCGCCAGCAGCCAAGAGGTGAACCCGACGCAGGGTGAGCAGTTCTTC.

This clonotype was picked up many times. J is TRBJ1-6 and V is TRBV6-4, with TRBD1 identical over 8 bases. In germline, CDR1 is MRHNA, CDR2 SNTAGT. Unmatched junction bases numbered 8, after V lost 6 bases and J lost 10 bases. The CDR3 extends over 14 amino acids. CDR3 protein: CASRPTGENSPLHF. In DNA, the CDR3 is TGTGCCAGCAGACCGACAGGGGAGAACTCACCCCTCCACTTT.

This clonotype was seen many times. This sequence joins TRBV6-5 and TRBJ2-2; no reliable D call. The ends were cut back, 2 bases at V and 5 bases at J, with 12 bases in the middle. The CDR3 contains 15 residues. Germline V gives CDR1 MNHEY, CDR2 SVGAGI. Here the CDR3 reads CASSYASLGTGELFF. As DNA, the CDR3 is TGTGCCAGCAGTTACGCGAGCCTTGGAACCGGGGAGCTGTTTTTT.

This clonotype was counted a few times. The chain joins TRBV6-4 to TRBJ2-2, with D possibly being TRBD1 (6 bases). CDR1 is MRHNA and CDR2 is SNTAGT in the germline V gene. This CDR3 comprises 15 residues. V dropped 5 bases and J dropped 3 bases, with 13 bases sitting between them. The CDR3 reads CASSSRTEHTGELFF. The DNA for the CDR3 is TGTGCCAGCAGTTCCCGGACAGAGCACACCGGGGAGCTGTTTTTT.

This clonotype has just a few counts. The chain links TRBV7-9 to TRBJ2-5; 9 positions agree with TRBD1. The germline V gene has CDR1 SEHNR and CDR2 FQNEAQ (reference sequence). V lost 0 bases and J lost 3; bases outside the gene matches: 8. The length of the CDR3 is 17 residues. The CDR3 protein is CASSLARMGQGEETQYF. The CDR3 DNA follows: TGTGCCAGCAGCTTAGCGCGAATGGGACAGGGTGAAGAGACCCAGTACTTC.

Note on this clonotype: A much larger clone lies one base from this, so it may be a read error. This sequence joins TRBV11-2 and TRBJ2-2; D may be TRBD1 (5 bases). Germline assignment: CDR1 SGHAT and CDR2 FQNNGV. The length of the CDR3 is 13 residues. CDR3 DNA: TGTGCCAGAAGCTTATTAAGGGGCGGGGAGCTGTTTTTT. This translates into CARSLLRGGELFF.

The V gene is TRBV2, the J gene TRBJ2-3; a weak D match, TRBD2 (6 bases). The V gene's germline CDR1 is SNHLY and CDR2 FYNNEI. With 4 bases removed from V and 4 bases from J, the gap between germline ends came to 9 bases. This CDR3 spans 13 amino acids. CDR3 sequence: CASSVRRADTQYF. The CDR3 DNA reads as TGTGCCAGCAGTGTTAGGAGGGCAGATACGCAGTATTTT.

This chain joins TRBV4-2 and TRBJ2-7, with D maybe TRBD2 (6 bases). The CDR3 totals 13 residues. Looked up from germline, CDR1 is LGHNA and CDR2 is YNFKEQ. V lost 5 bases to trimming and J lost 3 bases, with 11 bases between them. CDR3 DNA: TGTGCCAGCAGCAGCGGGCGAAACTACGAGCAGTACTTC. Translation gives CASSSGRNYEQYF.

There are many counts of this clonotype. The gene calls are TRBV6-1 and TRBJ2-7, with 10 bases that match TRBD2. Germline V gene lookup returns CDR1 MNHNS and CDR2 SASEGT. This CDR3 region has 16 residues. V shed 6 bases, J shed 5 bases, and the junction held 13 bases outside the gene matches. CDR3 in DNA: TGTGCCAGCAGGAGAGGGGGGCCTAGCGGGAGTCACGAGCAGTACTTC. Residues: CASRRGGPSGSHEQYF.

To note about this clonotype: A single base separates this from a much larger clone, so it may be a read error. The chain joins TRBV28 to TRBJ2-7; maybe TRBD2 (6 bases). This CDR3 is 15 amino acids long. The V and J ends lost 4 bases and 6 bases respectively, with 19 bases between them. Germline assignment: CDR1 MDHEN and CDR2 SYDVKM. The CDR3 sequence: CASSSLFQEGIEQYF. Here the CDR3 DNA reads TGTGCCAGCAGTTCCCTATTTCAGGAGGGCATCGAGCAGTACTTC.

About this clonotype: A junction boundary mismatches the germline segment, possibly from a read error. CDR3 sequence: CASSLAGQSSSHNSPLHF. In nucleotides, the CDR3 is TGTGCCAGCAGCTTAGCGGGACAGAGTAGCTCCCATAATTCACCCCTCCACTTT. V and J are TRBV7-9 and TRBJ1-6, with 7 nucleotides matching TRBD1. The CDR3 spans 18 residues. Germline values: CDR1 SEHNR, CDR2 FQNEAQ (reference sequence).

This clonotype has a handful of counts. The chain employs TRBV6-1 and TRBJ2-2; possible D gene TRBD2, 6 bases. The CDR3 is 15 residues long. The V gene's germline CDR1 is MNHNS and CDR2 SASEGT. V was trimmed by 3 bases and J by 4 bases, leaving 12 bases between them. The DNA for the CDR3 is TGTGCCAGCAGTGAGGTTCTGGGGGGCACCGGGGAGCTGTTTTTT. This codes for CASSEVLGGTGELFF.

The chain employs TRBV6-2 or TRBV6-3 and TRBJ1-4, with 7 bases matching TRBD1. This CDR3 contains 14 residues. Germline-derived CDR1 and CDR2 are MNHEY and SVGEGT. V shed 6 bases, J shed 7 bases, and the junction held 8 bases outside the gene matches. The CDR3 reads CASSYGTAPEKLFF. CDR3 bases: TGTGCCAGCAGCTACGGGACAGCCCCTGAAAAACTGTTTTTT.

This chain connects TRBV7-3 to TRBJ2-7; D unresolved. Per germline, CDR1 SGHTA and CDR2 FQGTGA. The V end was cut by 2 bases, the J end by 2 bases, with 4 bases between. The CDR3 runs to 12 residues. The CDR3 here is CASSLPPYEQYF. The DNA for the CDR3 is TGTGCCAGCAGCTTACCTCCCTACGAGCAGTACTTC.

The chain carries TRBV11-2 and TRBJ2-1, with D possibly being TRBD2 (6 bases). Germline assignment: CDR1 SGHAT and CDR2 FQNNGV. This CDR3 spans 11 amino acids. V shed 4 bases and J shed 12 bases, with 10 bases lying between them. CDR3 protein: CASSSTRGQFF. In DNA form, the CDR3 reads TGTGCCAGCAGCTCGACTAGGGGGCAGTTCTTC. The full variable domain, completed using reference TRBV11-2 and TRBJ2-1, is EAGVAQSPRYKIIEKRQSVAFWCNPISGHATLYWYQQILGQGPKLLIQFQNNGVVDDSQLPKDRFSAERLKGVDSTLKIQPAKLEDSAVYLCASSSTRGQFFGPGTRLTVL.

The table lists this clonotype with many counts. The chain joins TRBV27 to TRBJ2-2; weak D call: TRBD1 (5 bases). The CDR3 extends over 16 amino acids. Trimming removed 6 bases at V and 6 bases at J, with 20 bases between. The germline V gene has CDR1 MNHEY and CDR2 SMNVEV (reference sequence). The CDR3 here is CASSHRTNQRPGELFF. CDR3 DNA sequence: TGTGCCAGCAGCCACCGGACAAACCAACGACCCGGGGAGCTGTTTTTT.